Each of the 17 T cell receptor beta chains below was sequenced from the same sample in a study of brain T cells in children with intractable seizures (dated by TCRdb to the early 2020s). This specimen's time point label, interpreted: resected brain tissue, or blood drawn just prior to surgery. Library prep was done by the immunoSEQ multiplex PCR assay. Entries here come from immuneACCESS through TCRdb and include only in-frame sequences with V and J called. Some clones fail to appear in such tables; in the studies checked, an unresolved V gene covers under half of the shortfall, and the cause of the remainder is unknown. Recorded for this sample are under 150,000 clones; 94% of them occurred a single time. Clones ranked in the top ten supply roughly 4% of the sample. Sequencing was performed on peripheral blood, taken at surgery. The receptors derive from a boy less than two years old with hemimegalencephaly and intractable seizures.

V is TRBV4-2 and J is TRBJ2-1, with TRBD2 matching over 10 bases. The CDR3 is 19 residues long. Per germline, CDR1 LGHNA and CDR2 YNFKEQ. Unmatched junction bases numbered 13, after V lost 0 bases and J lost 5 bases. This CDR3 reads CASSQDQGSGRKGDNEQFF. CDR3 sequence (DNA): TGTGCCAGCAGCCAAGATCAGGGTAGCGGGAGGAAAGGGGACAATGAGCAGTTCTTC.

The chain has TRBV18 and TRBJ2-5; TRBD1 agrees at 9 bases. The V gene's germline CDR1 is KGHSH and CDR2 LQKENI. Losses at the gene ends were 3 bases for V and 5 bases for J; bases not matched to a gene: 7. The length of the CDR3 is 15 residues. This chain's CDR3 is CASSPLDRGGETQYF. CDR3 DNA sequence: TGTGCCAGCTCACCCCTGGACAGGGGCGGGGAGACCCAGTACTTC.

This sequence joins TRBV30 and TRBJ1-5; D is uncertain. This CDR3 has 15 amino acids. V was shortened by 1 base and J by 8 bases, with 18 bases between the two germline ends. Germline CDR1 and CDR2: GTSNPN and SVGIG (reference sequence). CDR3 sequence reads: CAWSAPAAAVEPQHF. The CDR3 DNA sequence: TGTGCCTGGAGTGCCCCGGCGGCGGCTGTGGAGCCCCAGCATTTT.

The chain uses TRBV28 and TRBJ2-7, with 9 bases that match TRBD1. V was pared by 3 bases and J by 5 bases, with 5 bases of the junction left unmatched. Germline assignment: CDR1 MDHEN and CDR2 SYDVKM. The CDR3 extends over 14 amino acids. CDR3 bases: TGTGCCAGCAGTTTCGGGACAGGGAGGCACGAGCAGTACTTC. Its translation: CASSFGTGRHEQYF.

CDR3 loop: CASSESTGRGTF. The CDR3 DNA reads as TGTGCCAGCAGTGAATCGACAGGGAGGGGCACCTTC. The rearrangement links TRBV6-1 to TRBJ1-2; 7 bases match TRBD1. The ends lost 2 bases at V and 13 bases at J; junction bases unmatched: 7. The V gene's germline CDR1 is MNHNS and CDR2 SASEGT. The CDR3 is 12 amino acids.

This chain links TRBV12-5 with TRBJ2-1; D might be TRBD1 or TRBD2, each matching 5 bases. Trimming left V 6 bases short and J 10 bases short, with 16 bases between. CDR3 length equals 13 residues. Germline V gene data show CDR1 as LGHNT and CDR2 as FRNRAP. DNA of the CDR3: TGTGCTAGTGGCCCCGGGGCCCCGGGGGAGCAGTTCTTC. Translating it yields CASGPGAPGEQFF.

The chain links TRBV10-3 to TRBJ1-1, with 12 bases fitting TRBD1. The germline V gene has CDR1 ENHRY and CDR2 SYGVKD. V lost 0 bases, J lost 5 bases, and 7 bases stayed unmatched. The length of the CDR3 is 17 residues. CDR3 region: CAISESNWDRGRTEAFF. CDR3 coding DNA: TGTGCCATCAGTGAGTCGAATTGGGACAGGGGGCGAACTGAAGCTTTCTTT.

J is TRBJ2-3 and V is TRBV6-5, with a possible D match to TRBD1 (6 bases). Trimming pared 7 bases from V and 2 bases from J, leaving 10 bases between. The length of the CDR3 is 13 residues. CDR1 is MNHEY and CDR2 is SVGAGI in the germline V gene. CDR3 amino acids: CASTRGTTDTQYF. The CDR3 coding sequence is TGTGCCAGCACCAGGGGCACCACAGATACGCAGTATTTT.

V gene TRBV19 combines with J gene TRBJ2-2, with D tentatively TRBD1 (6 bases). The CDR3 covers 16 residues. Germline CDR1 and CDR2: LNHDA and SQIVND (reference sequence). V lost 6 bases to trimming and J lost 2 bases, with 16 bases between them. The CDR3 reads CASRKQGALNTGELFF. In DNA form, the CDR3 reads TGTGCCAGTAGGAAACAGGGCGCACTCAACACCGGGGAGCTGTTTTTT. Drawing the rest from reference TRBV19 and TRBJ2-2, the complete variable domain is DGGITQSPKYLFRKEGQNVTLSCEQNLNHDAMYWYRQDPGQGLRLIYYSQIVNDFQKGDIAEGYSVSREKKESFPLTVTSAQKNPTAFYLCASRKQGALNTGELFFGEGSRLTVL.

The chain links TRBV28 to TRBJ1-1; 8 positions agree with TRBD1. J gave up 4 bases and V 2 bases, and 3 bases lay outside the gene matches. The germline V gene has CDR1 MDHEN and CDR2 SYDVKM. CDR3 length: 14 amino acids. The CDR3 nucleotides read TGTGCCAGCAGTTTAGGACAGGGAATCACTGAAGCTTTCTTT. Encoded protein: CASSLGQGITEAFF.

In its sample, this clone was seen once. The V call is TRBV4-3, the J call TRBJ2-7; D unresolved. Germline V gene data show CDR1 as LGHNA and CDR2 as YSLEER. Between the trimmed V and J ends, which lost 4 bases and 4 bases, there was a span of 14 bases. This CDR3 spans 14 amino acids. Written as DNA, the CDR3 is TGCGCCAGCAGCCTGTATGGCGGTGATTACGAGCAGTACTTC. Residues: CASSLYGGDYEQYF.

The chain employs TRBV5-1 and TRBJ1-3; D possibly corresponds to TRBD1 (5 bases). Trimming stripped 4 bases from V and 0 bases from J, with 14 bases between. The germline V gene has CDR1 SGHRS and CDR2 YFSETQ. The CDR3 contains 16 residues. For the CDR3, the DNA is TGCGCCAGCAGCCCCGGGACGATCTTCTCTGGAAACACCATATATTTT. Its translation: CASSPGTIFSGNTIYF.

The chain uses TRBV20-1 and TRBJ2-2; the match to TRBD2 covers 8 bases. The CDR3 runs 11 residues. In germline, CDR1 is DFQATT, CDR2 SNEGSKA (reference sequence). This chain's CDR3 is CSGRAAGELFF. The DNA of the CDR3 is TGCAGCGGGAGGGCGGCCGGGGAGCTGTTTTTT.

The chain links TRBV7-9 to TRBJ2-7, with 12 bases fitting TRBD2. The CDR3 extends over 16 amino acids. Germline V CDR1 and CDR2: SEHNR, FQNEAQ (reference sequence). With 4 bases clipped from V and 4 bases from J, the junction kept 8 bases outside the gene matches. CDR3 loop: CASSSRTTSGRYEQYF. Written as DNA, the CDR3 is TGTGCCAGCAGCTCACGTACGACTAGCGGGAGATACGAGCAGTACTTC. Full variable domain (rest looked up from reference TRBV7-9 and TRBJ2-7): DTGVSQNPRHKITKRGQNVTFRCDPISEHNRLYWYRQTLGQGPEFLTYFQNEAQLEKSRLLSDRFSAERPKGSFSTLEIQRTEQGDSAMYLCASSSRTTSGRYEQYFGPGTRLTVT.

CDR3 coding DNA: TGTGCCAGCAGTTTTAATATAGATCCCGGACCGACTCCTGAAGCTTTCTTT. Amino acid sequence: CASSFNIDPGPTPEAFF. V is TRBV28 and J is TRBJ1-1; D uncertain. CDR3 length: 17 amino acids. The V gene lost 3 bases and the J gene lost 6 bases, with 23 bases spanning the gap. Germline CDR1 MDHEN, CDR2 SYDVKM.

This clone was detected only once. The chain couples TRBV2 to TRBJ2-3, with D unresolved. Trimming pared 5 bases from V and 6 bases from J, leaving 9 bases between. Germline V gene data show CDR1 as SNHLY and CDR2 as FYNNEI. The CDR3 is 12 amino acids. CDR3 protein: CASSQYLDTQYF. The CDR3 DNA sequence: TGTGCCAGCAGTCAATACTTGGATACGCAGTATTTT.

The rearrangement uses TRBV18 and TRBJ1-1; unclear D gene. This CDR3 is 14 amino acids long. With 2 bases removed from V and 1 base from J, the gap between germline ends came to 8 bases. Germline V CDR1 and CDR2: KGHSH, LQKENI. The CDR3 spells CASSPSLGNTEAFF. CDR3 nucleotides: TGTGCCAGCTCACCATCGCTCGGGAACACTGAAGCTTTCTTT.